Listed below are T cell receptor beta chains from one sample, sequenced in a study of T-cell reconstitution after alpha-beta-depleted transplantation in children. In TCRdb, the PCR reads were re-called with MiXCR into one record per CDR3 protein. Found here are under 450,000 distinct CDR3 sequences, 13% of them singletons; the top ten hold 4.3%. Material: PBMCs, obtained from the stem cell graft. The receptors were gathered from a human donor who donated a stem cell graft to a child with Fanconi anemia. CDR3s include the opening cysteine and the closing phenylalanine or tryptophan. A D gene is named only where the DNA matches it firmly.

v_gene	d_gene	j_gene	CDR3aa
TRBV20-1	TRBD1	TRBJ1-3	CSAEFRRGGGNTIYF
TRBV5-1	-	TRBJ1-2	CASSLQGYGYTF
TRBV12-3/TRBV12-4	-	TRBJ1-1	CASSPPSQRYTEAFF
TRBV20-1	-	TRBJ1-6	CSARSEEGSSPLHF
TRBV4-3	-	TRBJ2-1	CASSQGGSSVHEQFF
TRBV7-2	-	TRBJ1-1	CASGLLSTEAFF
TRBV3-1	-	TRBJ1-2	CASSLGLQGGYTF
TRBV7-2	TRBD2	TRBJ2-5	CASSLGRGGSQETQYF
TRBV7-2	-	TRBJ1-2	CASSKLQTYGYTF
TRBV30	-	TRBJ1-1	CAWSVQGGEAFF
TRBV20-1	TRBD2	TRBJ2-3	CSAPQRGVADTQYF
TRBV6-6	-	TRBJ1-1	CASSSKRGTEAFF
TRBV12-3/TRBV12-4	TRBD1	TRBJ2-7	CASSTDRGRYEQYF
TRBV6-2/TRBV6-3	TRBD1	TRBJ2-1	CASSSAGQGNENEQFF
TRBV12-3/TRBV12-4	-	TRBJ2-7	CASSAWGSPSIYEQYF
TRBV29-1	-	TRBJ2-5	CSVGQKEETQYF
TRBV4-2	TRBD2	TRBJ2-3	CASSRLAGELGDTQYF
TRBV28	TRBD2	TRBJ2-1	CASSLPGTRGNEQFF
TRBV20-1	TRBD2	TRBJ2-2	CSAIGGGGGELFF
TRBV5-1	-	TRBJ2-7	CASSPAGALGAYEQYF
TRBV2	-	TRBJ2-7	CASSDTAPAYEQYF
TRBV6-6	-	TRBJ1-5	CASSYSDFNQPQHF
TRBV14	-	TRBJ2-3	CASSHPGATDTQYF
TRBV5-1	TRBD1	TRBJ1-1	CASSLSGTGTEAFF
TRBV6-5	TRBD1	TRBJ1-1	CASSPNRGLTEAFF
TRBV12-3/TRBV12-4	-	TRBJ2-1	CASSFFLGDSSYNEQFF
TRBV20-1	-	TRBJ1-2	CSASEGERGGYTF
TRBV20-1	-	TRBJ1-5	CSARGPGQGGGQPQHF
TRBV4-3	-	TRBJ2-2	CASRLHRTENTGELFF
TRBV4-3	TRBD1	TRBJ1-1	CASSQDEVRTGDEAFF
TRBV29-1	-	TRBJ1-6	CSVAQGNDSPLHF
TRBV7-6	TRBD1	TRBJ1-2	CASSGNRGDGYTF
TRBV27	-	TRBJ2-1	CASSLFGTPGGNEQFF
TRBV12-3/TRBV12-4	-	TRBJ1-1	CASRVLTSTEAFF
TRBV12-3/TRBV12-4	-	TRBJ1-6	CASSLSRGQIPSPLHF
TRBV6-1	TRBD1	TRBJ1-5	CASRSAGGGQPQHF
TRBV7-9	-	TRBJ1-6	CASTFDRSYSPLHF
TRBV29-1	TRBD1	TRBJ1-2	CSAPGKGANYGYTF
TRBV5-6	TRBD1	TRBJ1-1	CASSLRGQAVLKAFF
TRBV11-2	-	TRBJ2-2	CASSFKNTGELFF
TRBV6-2/TRBV6-3	-	TRBJ1-1	CASSNGRREAFF
TRBV12-3/TRBV12-4	-	TRBJ1-2	CASSILGRYGYTF
TRBV5-1	TRBD2	TRBJ2-1	CASSLASGVHNEQFF
TRBV20-1	-	TRBJ1-2	CSARDLAYGYTF
TRBV5-6	-	TRBJ2-5	CASSLEQSQETQYF
TRBV27	-	TRBJ2-1	CASSSGAVHEQFF
TRBV4-1	TRBD1	TRBJ2-4	CASSFDNPGQAKNIQYF
TRBV5-6	-	TRBJ2-7	CASSLGVAYEQYF